Here is one T cell receptor (beta chain) with its context. The target antigen is unknown. PCR involved 60 Vbeta and 13 Jbeta primers. TCRdb's table, derived via immunoSEQ multiplex PCR, lists solely in-frame clones and lacks some. The sample records 95,000 to 150,000 clones, over 60% being singletons. The data are from a study of cytomegalovirus exposure and HLA in healthy donors. Looked up from germline, CDR1 is MNHNS and CDR2 is SASEGT. Trimming took 4 bases from V and 0 from J, leaving 13 bases between them. This CDR3 region has 15 residues. Study findings and constraints: A later analysis by the authors found several of the most significant clusters apparently linked to common viral pathogens. TCR association rates varied by HLA locus in a later analysis, with DRB1 highest and HLA-C lowest. In most subjects, TCR beta sequences reportedly gave accurate predictions of HLA-A and HLA-B alleles.

The rearrangement links TRBV6-1 to TRBJ2-7, with D possibly TRBD1 on 5 matching bases. The source is a man aged 55 to 69 in good health and CMV-seropositive. The sample consisted of PBMCs. The CDR3 DNA reads TGTGCCAGCAGTGTCCAGGGCTTAAGCTCCTACGAGCAGTACTTC. It codes for CASSVQGLSSYEQYF.